Described below is a single T cell receptor (beta chain) sequence and its context. Trimming left V 6 bases short and J 5 bases short, with 14 bases between. Germline V gives CDR1 SGHAT, CDR2 FQDESV (reference sequence). The CDR3 loop spans 14 amino acids. The data derive from a study of blood T cell repertoires in COVID-19. Study-wide context: T cells, B-cell-depleted T cells, or PBMCs provided the cDNA or gDNA that served as material.

In the study's own analysis: It was from reference gene primer amplification that nucleated cell counts were estimated. The protocol was immunoSEQ multiplex PCR, while the TCRdb copy is restricted to in-frame clones and leaves out a portion. Clone size and the V and J calls come from that table; the DNA yielded D and trimming. The data hold about 200,000 clones, with 70% to 90% observed a single time. This clonotype was sampled from a woman older than 75 with acute or convalescent COVID-19. Sequencing used peripheral blood. The rearrangement joins TRBV11-1 to TRBJ2-1, with D possibly matching TRBD1 (5 bases). The CDR3 nucleotides read TGTGCCAGCAGATACAGGTTAGGGAACAATGAGCAGTTCTTC. It encodes CASRYRLGNNEQFF. The full variable domain, rest sourced from reference TRBV11-1 and TRBJ2-1, is EAEVAQSPRYKITEKSQAVAFWCDPISGHATLYWYRQILGQGPELLVQFQDESVVDDSQLPKDRFSAERLKGVDSTLKIQPAELGDSAMYLCASRYRLGNNEQFFGPGTRLTVL.